This T cell receptor beta chain was identified in a study of cytomegalovirus exposure and HLA in healthy donors (dated by TCRdb to the late 2010s). In terms of the full investigation: A later analysis indicated that the roughly 120 validation repertoires were generated on the platform also employed for the approximately 690 repertoires of the first cohort. The study was designed to test whether signatures of past pathogen exposure could be identified by cataloging public T cell receptors. In addition to the first cohort of 650 to 750 subjects, a separate validation cohort of around 110 different subjects was used. To predict cytomegalovirus infection status, the study brought together high-throughput TCR immunosequencing, statistical association of individual TCRs with disease status, and machine learning. What the authors observed across the whole study: Of the cluster scores, approximately 94% were above 0 in a later analysis, which found that TCRs clustered in the first cohort also tended to co-occur in the approximately 130 validation repertoires. Most TCR sequences were seen in very few donors, while some public TCRs were found in many individuals. A few of the identified cytomegalovirus-associated TCR beta chains were confirmed in vitro to be specific for cytomegalovirus antigens. In the study, 150 to 200 TCR beta chains were listed as associated with cytomegalovirus. Cytomegalovirus status was reported to be diagnosed by the classifier with high specificity and sensitivity in both the original and validation cohorts. The validation cohort had no HLA typing available for a later analysis, so co-occurrence within that cohort was assessed over all 110 or so repertoires. It was suggested by the authors that the approach could potentially be generalized to other disease states and immunological phenotypes.

The library was produced with the immunoSEQ multiplex PCR assay. For the original study's pipeline: A statistical classification framework was developed to diagnose cytomegalovirus status using the catalog of TCR beta chain sequences. This immuneACCESS table, as held by TCRdb, lists in-frame sequences with V and J called but not all clones. Of the missing ones, under half trace to an unresolved V gene in checked studies; the others have no known cause. The V and J calls and clone size come from that table; D and trimming were worked out from the DNA. Here the sample has about 150,000 clones; roughly 84% occur a single time. The leading ten clones occupy about 2.2% of the sample. CDR1 and CDR2, per the germline V gene, are MNHNS and SASEGT. The germline V and J ends show losses of 8 bases and 4 bases respectively, and no gene match explains 15 bases of the junction. From the cysteine through the phenylalanine, the CDR3 covers 16 amino acids. Just the 48-base CDR3 DNA is kept, in frame starting at base 1.

Separate from the roughly 660-subject first cohort, the validation cohort of 95 to 150 subjects was the group to which the donors belonged. Concerning this clone itself: Its antigen remains unidentified. Per-base qualities were not stored, and no clone one base away is much larger.

This sequence was found in a human donor in good health. In this chain, TRBV6-1 is recombined with TRBJ1-2, with 8 central nucleotides matching TRBD1. Sequenced: PBMCs. CDR3 loop: CASRGTGGSLSYGYTF. The DNA sequence reads TGTGCCAGCCGTGGGACAGGAGGGAGTCTGAGCTATGGCTACACCTTC.